Listed below are T cell receptor beta chains from one sample, sequenced in a study of blood T cells in healthy people across ages. A single record per CDR3 protein comes from TCRdb applying MiXCR to the 5' RACE reads. The sample contains over 550,000 distinct CDR3 sequences, roughly 30% of which appear only once. Sample: blood. These receptors were collected from a woman aged 80 or over in good health. Both conserved end residues are part of each CDR3. A D gene is named only where the DNA matches it firmly. The size of a clone is reported for some rows only, either as once, few or many, or as a class for expanded clones.

v_call	d_call	cdr3_length	j_call	clone_size	cdr3_aa	cdr3_nt
TRBV9	TRBD1	17	TRBJ2-1	many	CASSPHLAGQGGHEQFF	TGTGCCAGCAGCCCCCACCTGGCCGGACAGGGGGGTCATGAGCAGTTCTTC
TRBV28	TRBD1	13	TRBJ2-7	.	CARSLQGDYEQYF	TGTGCCAGAAGCTTACAGGGGGACTACGAGCAGTACTTC
TRBV3-1	.	15	TRBJ1-1	few	CASSGESRSNTEAFF	TGTGCCAGCTCAGGGGAAAGTAGGTCGAACACTGAAGCTTTCTTT
TRBV20-1	TRBD1	15	TRBJ2-1	.	CSARDAGTGVHEQFF	TGCAGTGCTAGAGATGCGGGGACAGGGGTCCACGAGCAGTTCTTC
TRBV7-3	.	13	TRBJ2-1	many	CASSSLEVNEQFF	TGTGCCAGCAGCTCCCTCGAAGTAAATGAGCAGTTCTTC
TRBV7-6	TRBD2	14	TRBJ2-3	few	CASGLRGSTDTQYF	TGTGCCAGCGGCTTGCGGGGGAGCACAGATACGCAGTATTTT
TRBV5-4	.	12	TRBJ1-1	few	CASSRGDTGAFF	TGTGCCAGCAGCCGCGGAGACACTGGAGCTTTCTTT
TRBV5-1	.	16	TRBJ2-4	.	CASSLRQDVAKNIQYF	TGCGCCAGCAGCTTGCGGCAGGACGTAGCCAAAAACATTCAGTACTTC
TRBV6-1	TRBD1	13	TRBJ1-2	many	CASSETGPYGYTF	TGTGCCAGCAGCGAGACAGGGCCCTATGGCTACACCTTC
TRBV7-8	TRBD1	17	TRBJ1-5	few	CASSSSAHRGRDQPQHF	TGTGCCAGCAGCTCCAGTGCCCACAGGGGAAGGGATCAGCCCCAGCATTTT
TRBV9	TRBD2	16	TRBJ2-1	many	CASSPLPGGAYNEQFF	TGTGCCAGCAGCCCCCTTCCGGGGGGGGCCTACAATGAGCAGTTCTTC
TRBV6-5	TRBD1	14	TRBJ1-2	many	CASRVTGDYYGYTF	TGTGCCAGCAGAGTAACAGGGGATTACTATGGCTACACCTTC
TRBV3-1	TRBD1	16	TRBJ1-2	few	CASSRRSGQANYGYTF	TGTGCCAGCAGCCGACGTTCGGGACAGGCTAACTATGGCTACACCTTC
TRBV2	.	14	TRBJ1-5	.	CASSVGVGNQPQHF	TGTGCCAGCAGTGTCGGGGTGGGCAATCAGCCCCAGCATTTT
TRBV4-2	.	17	TRBJ1-3	.	CASSQPQGSISGNTIYF	TGTGCCAGCAGCCAACCGCAGGGGTCGATCTCTGGAAACACCATATATTTT
TRBV27	.	16	TRBJ1-4	.	CASSFRRARTNEKLFF	TGTGCCAGCAGTTTTCGACGGGCCCGGACTAATGAAAAACTGTTTTTT
TRBV11-3	.	14	TRBJ1-4	.	CASSYDSTNEKLFF	TGTGCCAGCAGCTACGATAGTACTAATGAAAAACTGTTTTTT
TRBV3-1	.	14	TRBJ2-7	many	CASSHAAGGYEQYF	TGTGCCAGCAGCCATGCTGCGGGCGGCTACGAGCAGTACTTC
TRBV6-6	TRBD2	16	TRBJ2-4	many	CASSYSREGAKNIQYF	TGTGCCAGCAGTTACAGCAGGGAGGGGGCCAAAAACATTCAGTACTTC
TRBV11-2	.	15	TRBJ2-7	many	CASSLSTDGSYEQYF	TGTGCCAGCAGCCTTAGTACGGACGGCTCCTACGAGCAGTACTTC
TRBV29-1	.	12	TRBJ2-7	many	CSVTGVSYEQYF	TGCAGCGTGACAGGTGTATCCTACGAGCAGTACTTC
TRBV7-9	.	13	TRBJ2-2	.	CASRGLNTGELFF	TGTGCCAGCAGGGGACTGAACACCGGGGAGCTGTTTTTT
TRBV4-2	TRBD1	16	TRBJ1-6	many	CASSLSTDRGDSPLHF	TGTGCCAGCAGCCTATCGACGGACAGGGGGGATTCACCCCTCCACTTT
TRBV6-6	.	17	TRBJ2-3	.	CASSYISRGVGTDTQYF	TGTGCCAGCAGTTACATCAGCAGGGGGGTGGGCACAGATACGCAGTATTTT
TRBV6-2/TRBV6-3	.	11	TRBJ2-7	many	CASSSTWGQYF	TGTGCCAGCAGCTCAACTTGGGGCCAGTACTTC
TRBV2	TRBD2	16	TRBJ2-5	.	CASRLQLAGGRETQYF	TGTGCCAGCAGACTACAGCTAGCGGGGGGACGAGAGACCCAGTACTTC
TRBV20-1	.	16	TRBJ2-3	.	CSTTWFRSGLTDTQYF	TGCAGTACAACCTGGTTTAGGTCGGGGCTAACAGATACGCAGTATTTT
TRBV6-6	TRBD1	15	TRBJ1-1	.	CASSYPGQGDAEAFF	TGTGCCAGCAGTTACCCCGGACAGGGGGATGCTGAAGCTTTCTTT
TRBV4-2	.	15	TRBJ2-2	few	CASSQDRLSTGELFF	TGTGCCAGCAGCCAAGATCGATTGAGCACCGGGGAGCTGTTTTTT
TRBV20-1	TRBD2	14	TRBJ2-3	many	CSASVTSDADTQYF	TGCAGTGCTAGTGTCACTAGCGACGCAGATACGCAGTATTTT
TRBV6-5	.	15	TRBJ1-2	many	CASSRSLLGAGGYTF	TGTGCCAGCAGCCGCAGTCTCCTCGGGGCGGGGGGCTACACCTTC
TRBV19	.	14	TRBJ2-5	.	CASSSSEYQETQYF	TGTGCCAGTAGTTCCAGCGAGTACCAAGAGACCCAGTACTTC
TRBV14	.	17	TRBJ1-4	many	CASSQLSPGGYDEKLFF	TGTGCCAGCAGCCAATTATCCCCGGGGGGGTATGATGAAAAACTGTTTTTT
TRBV29-1	.	11	TRBJ1-2	many	CSVDTYYGYTF	TGCAGCGTCGACACCTACTATGGCTACACCTTC
TRBV24-1	.	15	TRBJ2-2	.	CATSDSGRHTGELFF	TGTGCCACCAGTGATTCCGGCAGACACACCGGGGAGCTGTTTTTT
TRBV4-3	TRBD1	14	TRBJ2-7	many	CASSPDRGGYEQYF	TGCGCCAGCAGCCCAGACAGGGGCGGCTACGAGCAGTACTTC
TRBV10-3	.	15	TRBJ2-5	.	CAISESEALAETQYF	TGTGCCATCAGTGAGTCGGAGGCTCTGGCGGAGACCCAGTACTTC
TRBV2	.	14	TRBJ1-2	.	CASSEVGASYGYTF	TGTGCCAGCAGTGAAGTGGGGGCAAGCTATGGCTACACCTTC
TRBV5-1	.	13	TRBJ2-7	.	CASSANDYYEQYF	TGCGCCAGCAGCGCGAACGATTACTACGAGCAGTACTTC
TRBV7-9	.	14	TRBJ1-2	.	CASSGTTVHYGYTF	TGTGCCAGCAGCGGAACGACAGTGCACTATGGCTACACCTTC
TRBV6-6	TRBD1	15	TRBJ1-1	.	CASSLWTGRDTEAFF	TGTGCCAGCAGTTTGTGGACAGGGAGGGACACTGAAGCTTTCTTT
TRBV7-2	TRBD1	16	TRBJ1-5	.	CASSFKGGQTNQPQHF	TGTGCCAGCAGCTTCAAAGGGGGACAGACGAATCAGCCCCAGCATTTT
TRBV30	.	13	TRBJ1-2	.	CAWSIRGDDGYTF	TGTGCCTGGAGTATTAGGGGGGACGATGGCTACACCTTC